This T cell receptor beta chain was sequenced in a study of a mutant IDH1 vaccine in newly diagnosed glioma. Study context: Vaccinations, eight in total, occurred in weeks 1, 3, 5, 7, 11, 15, 19, 23. Following radiotherapy alone, or alongside temozolomide cycles, vaccination was started after an interval of 4-6 weeks. Regarding the study as a whole: Shifts in the top peripheral T cell clonotypes seemed unrelated to pseudoprogression.

The ends were cut back, 0 bases at V and 4 bases at J, with 6 bases in the middle. The CDR3 consists of 13 residues. Germline loops: CDR1 LGHNA, CDR2 YSLEER. Sample time point: week 23, last vaccination. Vaccinated patients received 300 ug of mutant IDH1 20-mer peptide per dose, with topical imiquimod. The study enrolled donors with new WHO grade 3 or 4 IDH1-mutant, ATRX-lost astrocytomas. In the case of this clone: What it binds is not known.

The assay was immunoSEQ multiplex PCR, and TCRdb's table has in-frame clones only and misses some. There are about 56,000 clones in the sample; over 70% occur only once, and about 1.3% lies in the top ten. This sequence joins TRBV4-3 and TRBJ1-1; D uncertain. The TCR sequence derives from a man aged 40-49 years with glioma. The sample here was PBMCs, taken from a glioma patient whose treatment included an IDH1 peptide vaccine. CDR3 amino acids: CASSQDKLTEAFF. CDR3 in DNA: TGCGCCAGCAGCCAAGATAAGCTCACTGAAGCTTTCTTT.